This T cell receptor beta chain was identified in a study of T cell repertoires in cytomegalovirus infection. Via MiXCR, TCRdb re-called the reads, giving one row per CDR3 protein. The sample gives around 900,000 distinct CDR3 sequences, 30% to 40% of which show up once; about 14% is in the top ten. As to this clonotype: Its antigen remains unknown.

V shed 2 bases and J shed 5 bases, with 13 bases lying between them. The CDR3 covers 15 residues. The germline gives CDR1 LNHDA, CDR2 SQIVND (reference sequence). This clonotype was sampled from a human donor in good health (CMV status not recorded). Some clones in this sample may be carry-over from other donors' samples. Sample: cultured CD8+ T cells from PBMCs, taken from culture after CMV antigen stimulation. The J gene is TRBJ2-1, the V gene TRBV19; D remains unclear. The CDR3 loop reads CASSIRQDFHNEQFF. DNA of the CDR3: TGTGCCAGTAGTATAAGGCAGGATTTTCACAATGAGCAGTTCTTC.